The 30 T cell receptor beta chains below come from one sample, sequenced in a study of post-analysis software for immune sequencing data. Study results and limitations: There were roughly 5 TRBV segments more frequent in patients than controls, and TRBV5-6, TRBV5-1 and TRBV20-1 were among them.

Included in the TCR beta cDNA libraries were unique molecular identifiers. TCRdb ran MiXCR on the PCR reads and lists one entry per CDR3 protein. The table lists a few hundred thousand distinct CDR3 sequences, around 34% of them singletons. No antigen has been assigned to these receptors. Source material: blood. The receptors originated from a girl under 18 with multiple sclerosis.

On this clonotype itself: A much larger clone differs from this one at a single base, so this may be a read error. The chain recombines TRBV5-1 with TRBJ2-7; 10 positions match TRBD1. The end of the DNA fits TRBJ2-4 better, so the J call may be wrong. The CDR3 covers 19 residues. Germline CDR1 SGHRS, CDR2 YFSETQ. The chain's CDR3 is CACTPEGTGDPLAKNIQYF. The DNA for the CDR3 is TGCGCCTGCACTCCGGAGGGGACAGGGGATCCCTTAGCCAAAAACATTCAGTACTTC.

The chain uses TRBV20-1 and TRBJ1-2, with TRBD1 as a possible D gene (6 bases). The CDR3 consists of 14 residues. V was cut by 5 bases and J by 1 base, with 14 bases left in between. Looked up from germline, CDR1 is DFQATT and CDR2 is SNEGSKA (reference sequence). The CDR3 loop is CSARGGDGNYGYTF. Written as DNA, the CDR3 is TGCAGTGCTCGAGGGGGAGATGGTAACTATGGCTACACCTTC.

The table lists this clonotype with many counts. This chain connects TRBV28 to TRBJ2-3, with 10 bases matching TRBD2. CDR3 size: 17 residues. CDR1 is MDHEN, CDR2 SYDVKM, per germline. Trimming took 6 bases from V and 0 from J; bases not matched to a gene: 9. This chain's CDR3 is CASSPVSGLASTDTQYF. CDR3 coding DNA: TGTGCCAGCAGCCCCGTTTCGGGACTAGCGAGCACAGATACGCAGTATTTT.

This clonotype appeared once. V is TRBV25-1 and J is TRBJ2-5; TRBD2 is a possible D gene (6 bases). Germline assignment: CDR1 MGHDK and CDR2 SYGVNS. V shed 1 base and J shed 5 bases, with 14 bases lying between them. The CDR3 is 15 amino acids. The CDR3, as DNA: TGTGCCAGCAGTGAATCTCTGGGGGGAGCGGAGACCCAGTACTTC. It codes for CASSESLGGAETQYF.

This rearrangement joins TRBV12-3 or TRBV12-4 to TRBJ1-6; 9 nucleotides match TRBD1. V trimming: 6 bases; J trimming: 9 bases; junction bases outside the gene matches: 15. The CDR3 covers 17 residues. The CDR3 protein is CASSSGPTGQGVSPLHF. CDR3 bases: TGTGCCAGCAGCAGTGGACCTACGGGACAGGGCGTTTCACCCCTCCACTTT.

The table lists this clonotype with many counts. The chain links TRBV10-3 to TRBJ2-1, with 11 bases that match TRBD2. CDR3 length: 15 amino acids. The germline V gene has CDR1 ENHRY and CDR2 SYGVKD. V shed 0 bases and J 7 bases; nucleotides not matched to a gene: 2. As DNA, the CDR3 is TGTGCCATCAGTGAGTCGATAGCGGGAGGGAATGAGCAGTTCTTC. Encoded protein: CAISESIAGGNEQFF.

On this clonotype itself: This may arise from a read error, as a much more abundant clone is one base away. The chain employs TRBV13 and TRBJ2-1; D may correspond to TRBD1 or TRBD2 (6 bases each). This CDR3 comprises 13 residues. Germline CDR1 is PRHDT and CDR2 is FYEKMQ (reference sequence). The CDR3 is CASGLEGGHEQFF. DNA of the CDR3: TGTGCCAGCGGCTTAGAGGGGGGCCATGAGCAGTTCTTC.

CDR3 protein: CASSTAGYEQYF. The CDR3, as DNA: TGTGCCAGCAGTACGGCAGGGTACGAGCAGTACTTC. This chain uses TRBV6-6 with TRBJ2-7, with D maybe TRBD1 (5 bases). The germline V gene encodes CDR1 MNHNY and CDR2 SVGAGI (reference sequence). V gave up 5 bases and J gave up 4 bases, with 9 bases separating them. The CDR3 extends over 12 amino acids.

Comments on this clonotype: The junction differs from germline at one of its ends, possibly a read error. V is TRBV12-3 or TRBV12-4 and J is TRBJ2-5, with D unresolved. With the DNA end fitting TRBJ2-7 better, the J assignment may be wrong. The CDR3 sequence is 14 residues long. The CDR3 reads CASSVAKGRYEQYF. Written as DNA, the CDR3 is TGTGCCAGCAGTGTAGCTAAGGGCCGCTACGAGCAGTACTTC.

There are many counts of this clonotype. The V gene is TRBV11-2, the J gene TRBJ1-4; D is possibly TRBD1 (5 bases). V lost 1 base and J lost 8, with 14 bases in between. The CDR3 sequence is 15 residues long. Germline loops: CDR1 SGHAT, CDR2 FQNNGV. CDR3 loop: CASSLGSQGGEKLFF. CDR3 coding DNA: TGTGCCAGCAGCTTAGGTTCTCAGGGTGGGGAAAAACTGTTTTTT. The full variable domain, completed using reference TRBV11-2 and TRBJ1-4, is EAGVAQSPRYKIIEKRQSVAFWCNPISGHATLYWYQQILGQGPKLLIQFQNNGVVDDSQLPKDRFSAERLKGVDSTLKIQPAKLEDSAVYLCASSLGSQGGEKLFFGSGTQLSVL.

The chain carries TRBV7-2 and TRBJ2-2; D may be TRBD2 (6 bases). The germline gives CDR1 SGHTA, CDR2 FQGNSA. Trimming cost V 4 bases and J 4 bases, with 16 bases left between them. This CDR3 spans 16 amino acids. CDR3 loop: CASSSSFGGSTGELFF. CDR3 DNA sequence: TGTGCCAGCAGCTCCTCCTTCGGGGGATCCACCGGGGAGCTGTTTTTT.

This clonotype occurred a few times. The rearrangement uses TRBV20-1 and TRBJ2-2; D uncertain. Germline lookup yields CDR1 DFQATT and CDR2 SNEGSKA (reference sequence). V was cut by 4 bases and J by 5 bases, with 17 bases left in between. The CDR3 consists of 15 residues. CDR3 sequence (DNA): TGCAGTGCTAAGGACCCAGCGAGTGGAACCGGGGAGCTGTTTTTT. Protein product: CSAKDPASGTGELFF.

The rearrangement uses TRBV5-8 and TRBJ2-7; possibly TRBD2 for D (6 bases). The CDR3 spans 15 residues. Per germline, CDR1 SGHTS and CDR2 YDEGEE. V was trimmed by 5 bases and J by 7 bases, leaving 22 bases between them. CDR3: CASSLLANILREQYF. The CDR3 region has the DNA TGTGCCAGCAGTCTTCTAGCGAACATCCTAAGAGAGCAGTACTTC.

Comments on this clonotype: A read error is possible here, since a much larger clone lies one base away. This chain uses TRBV29-1 with TRBJ1-2; the match to TRBD1 covers 12 bases. The V gene end was trimmed by 6 bases and the J gene end by 6 bases; junction bases not matched to a gene: 8. The CDR3 extends over 14 amino acids. Germline lookup yields CDR1 SQVTM and CDR2 ANQGSEA. CDR3 nucleotides: TGCAGCGTGGGATGGGACAGGGGGCGCGATGGCTACACCTTC. It codes for CSVGWDRGRDGYTF.

The sample holds many counts of this clonotype. This chain links TRBV20-1 with TRBJ2-3; 7 nucleotides align to TRBD1. The CDR3 has 17 amino acids. Germline V gene sequence: CDR1 DFQATT, CDR2 SNEGSKA (reference sequence). V gave up 0 bases and J gave up 2 bases; unmatched junction bases: 11. The CDR3 is CSARELDRVIDTDTQYF. The CDR3 nucleotides read TGCAGTGCTAGAGAGCTAGACAGGGTGATCGACACAGATACGCAGTATTTT.

This clonotype was recorded once. A single base separates this from a much larger clone, so it may be a read error. Since the CDR3 does not end with the conserved phenylalanine or tryptophan, this likely comes from a read error. The chain has TRBV4-2 and TRBJ2-1; D not resolved. V lost 0 bases and J lost 9, with 3 bases in between. Germline CDR1 reads LGHNA; CDR2 reads YNFKEQ. The CDR3 loop spans 11 amino acids. The chain's CDR3 is CASSQEGEQFV. CDR3 coding DNA: TGTGCCAGCAGCCAAGAGGGTGAGCAGTTCGTC.

This clonotype was recorded many times. This chain links TRBV3-1 with TRBJ1-1, with TRBD1 matching 7 bases. V shed 3 bases, J shed 4 bases, and the junction held 5 bases outside the gene matches. Germline values: CDR1 LGHDT, CDR2 YNNKEL (reference sequence). CDR3 length: 14 amino acids. The CDR3 loop is CASSQLRGGTEAFF. CDR3 bases: TGTGCCAGCAGCCAGCTCAGGGGGGGCACTGAAGCTTTCTTT.

This chain connects TRBV7-2 to TRBJ2-7; 7 bases are a match to TRBD1. The V gene end was trimmed by 6 bases and the J gene end by 3 bases; junction bases not matched to a gene: 8. The length of the CDR3 is 14 residues. In germline, CDR1 is SGHTA, CDR2 FQGNSA. This chain's CDR3 is CASSFSHRGYEQYF. In DNA, the CDR3 is TGTGCCAGCAGTTTCTCCCACAGGGGCTACGAGCAGTACTTC.

In this sample, this clonotype turned up many times. The V call is TRBV29-1, the J call TRBJ1-1, with no clear D. Trimming took 1 base from V and 5 from J, leaving 8 bases between them. This CDR3 region has 12 residues. Germline assignment: CDR1 SQVTM and CDR2 ANQGSEA. Here the CDR3 DNA reads TGCAGCGTTGAAGGGAAGGAGACTGAAGCTTTCTTT. It encodes CSVEGKETEAFF.

This clonotype has only a few counts. This may arise from a read error, as a much more abundant clone is one base away. The chain uses TRBV7-3 and TRBJ2-3, with unresolved D. Germline lookup yields CDR1 SGHTA and CDR2 FQGTGA. The CDR3 covers 13 residues. Trimming left V 4 bases short and J 2 bases short, with 7 bases between. CDR3 nucleotide sequence: TGTGCCAGCAGCTCACTCCTCACAGATACGCAGTATTTT. Translating it yields CASSSLLTDTQYF. The variable domain in full, with the rest retrieved from reference TRBV7-3 and TRBJ2-3, is GAGVSQTPSNKVTEKGKYVELRCDPISGHTALYWYRQSLGQGPEFLIYFQGTGAADDSGLPNDRFFAVRPEGSVSTLKIQRTERGDSAVYLCASSSLLTDTQYFGPGTRLTVL.

This clonotype was seen repeatedly, ten times or more. V usage is TRBV12-3 or TRBV12-4 and J usage is TRBJ2-5; D might be TRBD1 (6 bases). CDR3 length equals 14 residues. The V and J ends lost 6 bases and 4 bases respectively, with 15 bases between them. CDR3 sequence (DNA): TGTGCCAGCAGGCCGGGGTTAGGGGGAGAGACCCAGTACTTC. It yields the protein CASRPGLGGETQYF.

This clonotype was seen at least ten times. The CDR3 nucleotides read TGTGCCAGCAGTTCGAGTATGACAGGGAATAATGAAAAACTGTTTTTT. Translation: CASSSSMTGNNEKLFF. The genes are TRBV27 and TRBJ1-4; TRBD1 agrees at 7 bases. CDR3 length equals 16 residues. The trim removed 4 bases at V and 4 bases at J, leaving 9 bases unmatched. Looked up from germline, CDR1 is MNHEY and CDR2 is SMNVEV (reference sequence).

Ten or more counts support this clonotype. This chain connects TRBV10-3 to TRBJ2-3, with D hard to call. Per the germline V gene, CDR1 is ENHRY and CDR2 is SYGVKD. With 2 bases removed from V and 2 bases from J, the gap between germline ends came to 11 bases. The CDR3 length is 15 residues. The CDR3 protein is CAISEGRATTDTQYF. The CDR3 DNA is TGTGCCATCAGTGAGGGCAGAGCTACCACAGATACGCAGTATTTT.

This clonotype was detected ten times or more. J is TRBJ1-2 and V is TRBV28, with D possibly being TRBD1 (6 bases). The CDR3 spans 15 residues. Germline V CDR1 and CDR2: MDHEN, SYDVKM. V was clipped by 1 base and J by 8 bases, with 17 bases between them. CDR3 sequence reads: CASSLSSMGGRGYTF. CDR3 DNA sequence: TGTGCCAGCAGTTTATCCTCAATGGGGGGCCGAGGCTACACCTTC.

Ten or more counts support this clonotype. J is TRBJ2-4 and V is TRBV28; tentative D call: TRBD2 (6 bases). The CDR3 extends over 15 amino acids. Trimming pared 5 bases from V and 0 bases from J, leaving 11 bases between. The V gene's germline CDR1 is MDHEN and CDR2 SYDVKM. CDR3 protein: CASSQGLLAKNIQYF. CDR3 DNA: TGTGCCAGCAGTCAGGGACTTTTAGCCAAAAACATTCAGTACTTC.

This clonotype was seen at least ten times. The chain is built from TRBV21-1 and TRBJ2-7; TRBD2 was called by the table and not checked on the DNA. TRBV21-1 is noted as a pseudogene. The CDR3 is 15 amino acids. CDR3 sequence: CASSKGRQEGCEQYF. The CDR3 DNA sequence: TGTGCCAGCAGCAAGGGTAGGCAGGAGGGGTGCGAGCAGTACTTC.

The chain uses TRBV6-2 or TRBV6-3 and TRBJ2-1; maybe TRBD1 (6 bases). CDR1 MNHEY and CDR2 SVGEGT come from the germline V gene. Trimming removed 4 bases at V and 8 bases at J, with 18 bases between. CDR3 length equals 15 residues. The CDR3 sequence: CASSSNPGGGYEQFF. The CDR3 DNA sequence: TGTGCCAGCAGTTCCAACCCCGGTGGGGGCTATGAGCAGTTCTTC.

Only a few counts were recorded for this clonotype. This chain joins TRBV6-1 and TRBJ2-3; TRBD2 aligns across 7 bases. The CDR3 is 17 amino acids. Trimming cost V 6 bases and J 8 bases; bases outside gene matches: 20. Germline assignment: CDR1 MNHNS and CDR2 SASEGT. The CDR3 region has the DNA TGTGCCAGCAGGGGACCGGCCCTAGCGGCCCCGGAGGGTACGCAGTATTTT. Residues: CASRGPALAAPEGTQYF.

The V call is TRBV9, the J call TRBJ1-1, with a weak D call TRBD1 (6 bases). The V end lost 7 bases, the J end lost 3 bases, and 16 bases lay between the germline ends. Germline loops: CDR1 SGDLS, CDR2 YYNGEE. The CDR3 length is 14 residues. The DNA for the CDR3 is TGTGCCAGCTCGCGGGGGGGCCTGGACACTGAAGCTTTCTTT. It translates to CASSRGGLDTEAFF.

As regards this clonotype: A clone one base away is much larger, so this may be a read error. The chain uses TRBV5-1 and TRBJ2-7, with D perhaps TRBD2 (6 bases). The tail of the sequence fits TRBJ2-4 better, so the J call may be wrong. The CDR3 runs 13 residues. Looked up from germline, CDR1 is SGHRS and CDR2 is YFSETQ. In nucleotides, the CDR3 is TGCGCCAGCCGTGGGGAGGCCTCGGACATTCAGTACTTC. Translating gives CASRGEASDIQYF.